What follows describes a single T cell receptor beta chain. This CDR3 has 14 residues. Germline V gene data show CDR1 as LNHNV and CDR2 as YYDKDF (reference sequence). V lost 2 bases and J lost 8, with 15 bases in between. These data come from a study of T cells in Graves' hyperthyroidism and ophthalmopathy. The investigators amplified TCR beta CDR3 regions from RNA transcripts. Initially, a first-round RT-PCR of the TCR CDR3 employed the HTBI primer set. MiXCR, run by TCRdb on the multiplex PCR reads, gives a single entry per CDR3 protein. The table lists 500,000 to 550,000 distinct CDR3 sequences, around 20% of them singletons, with less than 30% in the top ten.

The sample comprised blood. This TCR came from a young man with Graves' hyperthyroidism. The chain carries TRBV15 and TRBJ1-1; D is perhaps TRBD1 (6 bases). CDR3 loop: CATSRPGVNTEAFF. The CDR3, as DNA: TGTGCCACCAGCAGACCAGGGGTTAATACCGAAGCTTTCTTT.